This T cell receptor beta chain was sequenced for a study of CD4+ T cells in melanoma. Sequencing was performed with immunoSEQ multiplex PCR; in TCRdb, only in-frame clones are kept and a portion is missing. The sample lists some 10,000 clones; approximately 65% were seen once. Study findings and constraints: A reported correlation linked neoantigen-specific CD4+ T cells to CD8+, macrophage and B cell function. Reportedly, melanoma neoantigen-specific CD4+ T cells showed varied differentiation states.

On this clone: Its specificity is not known.

Trimming cost V 2 bases and J 6 bases, with 20 bases left between them. CDR1 is SGHVS and CDR2 is FQNEAQ in the germline V gene. The CDR3 extends over 17 amino acids. This TCR derives from a human donor with melanoma. The chain uses TRBV7-8 and TRBJ1-5; tentative D call: TRBD1 (5 bases). Sequencing was performed on cells from a culture (not recorded whether cultured in vitro). The CDR3 loop reads CASSLSARGFSGQPQHF. The CDR3 coding sequence is TGTGCCAGCAGCTTATCAGCGCGGGGGTTCTCAGGTCAGCCCCAGCATTTT.